Sequencing of this TCR beta chain was carried out in a study of PD-L1 blockade in urothelial cancer. At the level of the study: Dosed intravenously at 1,200 mg every 3 weeks, atezolizumab was initiated by patients at some point between 2012 and 2014. Study-level results: In blood at 3 weeks, tumor-associated clones expanded more among patients with durable benefit.

Clones were sequenced by immunoSEQ multiplex PCR, and TCRdb holds only the in-frame ones, with some missing. The sample carries about 90,000 clones, 70% to 90% recorded once. As for time point: peripheral blood 6 weeks after treatment start. This CDR3 spans 12 amino acids. CDR1 is MNHEY and CDR2 is SMNVEV in the germline V gene (reference sequence). The ends were cut back, 6 bases at V and 8 bases at J, with 8 bases in the middle. A remark on this clone: The antigen remains unidentified.

This material consisted of PBMCs, taken around atezolizumab (anti-PD-L1) treatment. This chain links TRBV27 with TRBJ1-6, with D possibly TRBD1 on 6 matching bases. This TCR was recovered from a man aged 65 to 85 with urothelial cancer. CDR3 sequence (DNA): TGTGCCAGCAGCTACAGGGATTCACCCCTCCACTTT. This sequence encodes CASSYRDSPLHF.